This TCR beta chain was found in a study of Ad26.COV2.S vaccination and SARS-CoV-2 variants. The overall study: Recipients of Ad26.COV2.S got it intramuscularly, once or twice 56 days apart.

Treatment given: around 19 received Ad26.COV2.S at low or high dose, single or two shots; several received placebo; per-sample allocation not given. After the first vaccine or placebo injection, samples were drawn on day 63. Sequencing used immunoSEQ multiplex PCR; TCRdb keeps in-frame clones, though not all of them. The data contain about half a million clones, 80% to 90% of them seen just once; the ten biggest clones take up approximately 1.7%. This CDR3 region has 17 residues. The germline V gene encodes CDR1 LGHDT and CDR2 YNNKEL (reference sequence). J gave up 3 bases and V 0 bases, and 8 bases lay outside the gene matches.

The rearrangement joins TRBV3-1 (or the pseudogene TRBV3-2) to TRBJ2-7, with TRBD2 matching 10 bases. This TCR came from a person between 18 and 65 years old who received the Ad26.COV2.S COVID-19 vaccine or a placebo. The source material was peripheral blood, sampled in a trial of Ad26.COV2.S vaccine versus placebo. The chain's CDR3 is CASSQDRLAGVFYEQYF. For the CDR3, the DNA is TGTGCCAGCAGCCAAGATCGGCTAGCGGGAGTTTTCTACGAGCAGTACTTC.